The T cell receptor (beta chain) described here comes from a study of Graves' ophthalmopathy and Graves' hyperthyroidism. Trimming at V came to 0 bases and at J to 2 bases, leaving 17 bases not matched to a gene. The CDR3 covers 20 residues. Germline-derived CDR1 and CDR2 are SGHTA and FQGNSA. The authors amplified TCR beta CDR3 regions from RNA transcripts. First-round RT-PCR with HTBI primers preceded a second-round multiplex PCR. TCRdb re-analysed the multiplex PCR reads in MiXCR, keeping a single row per CDR3 protein. Of 500,000 to 800,000 distinct CDR3 sequences listed, over 40% are singletons. Clinicians made diagnoses from clinical symptoms, serum thyroxine, TRAb, thyroid ultrasound and orbital computed tomography.

The receptor was isolated from an adult man with Graves' ophthalmopathy. The specimen was peripheral blood. J is TRBJ2-5 and V is TRBV7-2; 8 nucleotides align to TRBD1. CDR3 nucleotides: TGTGCCAGCAGCTTAGCGTGGATGAGACAGGGGCCCCTATCACAAGAGACCCAGTACTTC. This sequence encodes CASSLAWMRQGPLSQETQYF.